Following are 28 T cell receptor beta chains from one sample sequenced in a study of T cells in localized non-small cell lung cancer. Only in-frame clones appear in the TCRdb table, and some are missing; sequencing was by immunoSEQ multiplex PCR. The sample lists 20,000 to 30,000 clones, 75% to 95% occurring once. The material sequenced was peripheral blood, taken before any cancer treatment. These receptors were collected from a female donor of 60 years or more with stage II squamous cell lung carcinoma.

The table lists this clone with a few counts. The chain employs TRBV5-1 and TRBJ2-2, with D perhaps matching TRBD1 (5 bases). The CDR3 loop spans 15 amino acids. Trimming stripped 2 bases from V and 3 bases from J, with 11 bases between. Germline CDR1 SGHRS, CDR2 YFSETQ. The CDR3 DNA reads as TGCGCCAGCAGCTTAAGGACACGGGACACCGGGGAGCTGTTTTTT. Amino acids: CASSLRTRDTGELFF.

This clone was observed a single time. The J gene is TRBJ2-3, the V gene TRBV4-1; weak D call: TRBD1 (5 bases). This CDR3 region has 13 residues. With 0 bases removed from V and 7 bases from J, the gap between germline ends came to 8 bases. Per the germline V gene, CDR1 is MGHRA and CDR2 is YSYEKL. CDR3 sequence: CASSQEGPNTQYF. CDR3 DNA sequence: TGCGCCAGCAGCCAAGAGGGGCCCAATACGCAGTATTTT.

The V call is TRBV18, the J call TRBJ2-3; no clear D. Germline V CDR1 and CDR2: KGHSH, LQKENI. CDR3 length equals 16 residues. Trimming shortened V by 6 bases and J by 1 base, and 17 bases separated the two germline ends. The CDR3 loop reads CASSPLEEWGTDTQYF. CDR3 coding DNA: TGTGCCAGCTCGCCCCTCGAGGAGTGGGGCACAGATACGCAGTATTTT.

The rearrangement uses TRBV11-2 and TRBJ1-3; no clear D gene. Germline V gene lookup returns CDR1 SGHAT and CDR2 FQNNGV. This CDR3 has 13 residues. V gave up 5 bases and J gave up 4 bases, with 9 bases separating them. CDR3 region: CASSPGLGNTIYF. The CDR3, as DNA: TGTGCCAGCAGCCCTGGGTTGGGAAACACCATATATTTT.

The chain has TRBV6-6 and TRBJ2-7, with a weak D call TRBD2 (6 bases). The CDR3 totals 11 residues. V lost 6 bases and J lost 7, with 10 bases in between. Germline loops: CDR1 MNHNY, CDR2 SVGAGI (reference sequence). Here the CDR3 reads CASSTRGEQYF. The CDR3 DNA reads TGTGCCAGCAGCACACGGGGGGAGCAGTACTTC.

The chain is built from TRBV5-1 and TRBJ2-1; 9 bases are a match to TRBD2. Germline V gene lookup returns CDR1 SGHRS and CDR2 YFSETQ. The CDR3 extends over 16 amino acids. J gave up 6 bases and V 4 bases, and 11 bases lay outside the gene matches. The CDR3 loop is CASSPGVAGVSNEQFF. As DNA, the CDR3 is TGCGCCAGCAGCCCCGGGGTAGCGGGAGTTTCCAATGAGCAGTTCTTC.

This clone was counted once. The J gene is TRBJ2-5, the V gene TRBV21-1; the table's D call of TRBD2 was not tested on the DNA. TRBV21-1 is described as a pseudogene. CDR3 size: 16 residues. Written as DNA, the CDR3 is TGTGCCAGCAGCAAAAGGGGGCGGGGGGCCCCAGAGACCCAGTACTTC. Translation gives CASSKRGRGAPETQYF.

This chain joins TRBV15 and TRBJ1-1, with D uncertain. CDR1 LNHNV and CDR2 YYDKDF come from the germline V gene (reference sequence). Trimming pared 1 base from V and 3 bases from J, leaving 9 bases between. The CDR3 sequence is 14 residues long. The CDR3 sequence: CATSRGQLDTEAFF. The CDR3 nucleotides read TGTGCCACCAGCAGAGGGCAGCTGGACACTGAAGCTTTCTTT.

The gene calls are TRBV27 and TRBJ1-1, with D possibly TRBD1 on 5 matching bases. Germline V gene lookup returns CDR1 MNHEY and CDR2 SMNVEV (reference sequence). The length of the CDR3 is 14 residues. With 5 bases removed from V and 8 bases from J, the gap between germline ends came to 18 bases. DNA for the CDR3: TGTGCCAGCAGTCCTCACGGGGCTGGCCGAGAAGCTTTCTTT. Protein sequence: CASSPHGAGREAFF.

The chain combines TRBV5-4 with TRBJ2-7; TRBD1 agrees at 9 bases. V lost 4 bases and J lost 7; bases outside the gene matches: 9. Germline assignment: CDR1 SGHNT and CDR2 YYREEE (reference sequence). The CDR3 has 14 residues. CDR3: CASSDGTGFLEQYF. Here the CDR3 DNA reads TGTGCCAGCAGCGACGGGACAGGGTTTTTGGAGCAGTACTTC.

This chain connects TRBV6-4 to TRBJ1-2; TRBD1 is a possible D gene (6 bases). This CDR3 comprises 14 residues. From germline, CDR1 is MRHNA and CDR2 SNTAGT. V dropped 0 bases and J dropped 4 bases, with 9 bases sitting between them. The CDR3 loop reads CASSDSGRGYGYTF. Written as DNA, the CDR3 is TGTGCCAGCAGTGACTCAGGCAGGGGCTATGGCTACACCTTC.

The chain combines TRBV6-1 with TRBJ2-1, with D tentatively TRBD2 (6 bases). Trimming removed 3 bases at V and 2 bases at J, with 20 bases between. The germline V gene has CDR1 MNHNS and CDR2 SASEGT. The CDR3 runs 18 residues. CDR3 residues: CASSDGSSRGSPYNEQFF. CDR3 sequence (DNA): TGTGCCAGCAGTGATGGCTCCTCGCGGGGCTCCCCCTACAATGAGCAGTTCTTC.

The genes are TRBV7-9 and TRBJ2-7; D is undetermined. The CDR3 is made up of 14 amino acids. Germline V gene lookup returns CDR1 SEHNR and CDR2 FQNEAQ (reference sequence). V was shortened by 1 base and J by 5 bases, with 12 bases between the two germline ends. CDR3 bases: TGTGCCAGCAGCTTAGGGGGTCTACAGAACGAGCAGTACTTC. It translates to CASSLGGLQNEQYF.

The chain links TRBV14 to TRBJ2-7, with TRBD1 matching over 7 bases. The CDR3 is made up of 16 amino acids. Germline CDR1 is SGHDN and CDR2 is FVKESK. Trimming removed 4 bases from V and 0 bases from J; junction bases left unmatched: 9. CDR3 sequence: CASSPLAPGGSYEQYF. The DNA for the CDR3 is TGTGCCAGCAGCCCCCTTGCCCCAGGGGGCTCCTACGAGCAGTACTTC. Combining the CDR3 with reference TRBV14 and TRBJ2-7 gives the whole variable domain EAGVTQFPSHSVIEKGQTVTLRCDPISGHDNLYWYRRVMGKEIKFLLHFVKESKQDESGMPNNRFLAERTGGTYSTLKVQPAELEDSGVYFCASSPLAPGGSYEQYFGPGTRLTVT.

V is TRBV10-3 and J is TRBJ2-2, with D perhaps TRBD1 or TRBD2 (6 bases each). Deletions cut 9 bases from V and 0 bases from J, with 8 bases between. Germline CDR1 and CDR2: ENHRY and SYGVKD. The CDR3 contains 13 residues. This CDR3 is CAIGGSNTGELFF. The CDR3 nucleotides are TGTGCCATAGGGGGGTCGAACACCGGGGAGCTGTTTTTT.

The chain carries TRBV28 and TRBJ1-3; D is unclear. Between the trimmed V and J ends, which lost 8 bases and 2 bases, there was a span of 10 bases. Germline V gives CDR1 MDHEN, CDR2 SYDVKM. The CDR3 loop spans 13 amino acids. The CDR3: CASLRGAGNTIYF. The CDR3 coding sequence is TGTGCCAGCCTAAGAGGAGCTGGAAACACCATATATTTT.

This chain joins TRBV7-9 and TRBJ1-2; perhaps TRBD1 as D (6 bases). The germline CDR1 and CDR2 sequences are SEHNR and FQNEAQ (reference sequence). CDR3 length: 15 amino acids. Trimming stripped 7 bases from V and 4 bases from J, with 19 bases between. CDR3 region: CASTKAGEPPYGYTF. CDR3 DNA sequence: TGTGCCAGCACTAAGGCAGGGGAGCCCCCCTATGGCTACACCTTC.

This chain links TRBV4-3 with TRBJ2-3, with 9 bases fitting TRBD1. Germline-derived CDR1 and CDR2 are LGHNA and YSLEER. The CDR3 contains 16 residues. V lost 2 bases to trimming and J lost 1 base; unmatched junction nucleotides: 4. This CDR3 reads CASSQTGGRGTDTQYF. As DNA, the CDR3 is TGCGCCAGCAGCCAAACAGGGGGCAGGGGCACAGATACGCAGTATTTT.

V usage is TRBV28 and J usage is TRBJ1-2; D may be TRBD1 (5 bases). V lost 3 bases and J 2 bases, leaving 13 bases between the germline ends. The CDR3 spans 15 residues. Germline CDR1 MDHEN, CDR2 SYDVKM. The CDR3, as DNA: TGTGCCAGCAGTTTCGGTAGGGGAGGGAACTATGGCTACACCTTC. It encodes CASSFGRGGNYGYTF.

V gene TRBV30 combines with J gene TRBJ1-1, with D unresolved. The CDR3 sequence is 13 residues long. Germline CDR1 and CDR2: GTSNPN and SVGIG (reference sequence). V lost 1 base and J lost 5, with 11 bases in between. The CDR3 region is CAWSEATGTEAFF. CDR3 coding DNA: TGTGCCTGGAGTGAAGCCACCGGGACTGAAGCTTTCTTT. The full variable domain, rest sourced from reference TRBV30 and TRBJ1-1, is SQTIHQWPATLVQPVGSPLSLECTVEGTSNPNLYWYRQAAGRGLQLLFYSVGIGQISSEVPQNLSASRPQDRQFILSSKKLLLSDSGFYLCAWSEATGTEAFFGQGTRLTVV.

The J gene is TRBJ2-1, the V gene TRBV14; D is unresolved. V was pared by 3 bases and J by 12 bases, with 15 bases between. This CDR3 region has 13 residues. CDR1 SGHDN and CDR2 FVKESK come from the germline V gene. The CDR3 region is CASSQPGLGGQFF. CDR3 nucleotide sequence: TGTGCCAGCAGCCAGCCAGGTCTAGGTGGGCAGTTCTTC.

The chain joins TRBV6-6 to TRBJ1-1, with a possible D match to TRBD1 (5 bases). The CDR3 loop spans 14 amino acids. The germline gives CDR1 MNHNY, CDR2 SVGAGI (reference sequence). The V gene lost 2 bases and the J gene lost 5 bases, with 12 bases spanning the gap. This CDR3 reads CASSYRGRGTEAFF. CDR3 coding DNA: TGTGCCAGCAGTTACCGGGGCCGGGGGACTGAAGCTTTCTTT.

The chain is built from TRBV10-3 and TRBJ1-2, with TRBD1 identical over 9 bases. Germline values: CDR1 ENHRY, CDR2 SYGVKD. The CDR3 is 13 residues long. Trimming took 4 bases from V and 5 from J; bases not matched to a gene: 2. CDR3 amino acids: CAISGGTGYGYTF. The CDR3 DNA reads as TGTGCCATCAGTGGGGGGACAGGGTATGGCTACACCTTC.

The chain has TRBV6-1 and TRBJ2-5; D not resolved. Trimming pared 1 base from V and 5 bases from J, leaving 14 bases between. Germline lookup yields CDR1 MNHNS and CDR2 SASEGT. The CDR3 totals 15 residues. As DNA, the CDR3 is TGTGCCAGCAGTGAAGTAGTGGCCTCCAGGGAGACCCAGTACTTC. Protein sequence: CASSEVVASRETQYF.

The V gene is TRBV7-8, the J gene TRBJ2-7, with D uncertain. The CDR3 runs to 13 residues. The germline CDR1 and CDR2 sequences are SGHVS and FQNEAQ. V shed 3 bases and J shed 6 bases, with 12 bases lying between them. The CDR3 region has the DNA TGTGCCAGCAGCTTCTCAGTTGTAGGCGAGCAGTACTTC. Residues: CASSFSVVGEQYF.

The chain is built from TRBV10-3 and TRBJ2-7, with 9 bases identical to TRBD2. The CDR3 covers 17 residues. The germline V gene has CDR1 ENHRY and CDR2 SYGVKD. The V and J ends lost 0 bases and 2 bases, in that order; junction bases with no gene match: 8. The CDR3 sequence is CAISESIFSGGTYEQYF. The CDR3 nucleotides are TGTGCCATCAGTGAGTCAATCTTCAGCGGGGGGACCTACGAGCAGTACTTC.

This chain links TRBV27 with TRBJ1-1, with D possibly matching TRBD1 (5 bases). The V end was cut by 2 bases, the J end by 5 bases, with 9 bases between. Germline lookup yields CDR1 MNHEY and CDR2 SMNVEV (reference sequence). This CDR3 is built from 13 residues. The CDR3 region has the DNA TGTGCCAGCAGTTTAACAGGTCGGACTGAAGCTTTCTTT. This translates into CASSLTGRTEAFF.

The chain employs TRBV2 and TRBJ1-2, with TRBD1 as a possible D gene (6 bases). From germline, CDR1 is SNHLY and CDR2 FYNNEI. The CDR3 sequence is 15 residues long. The ends were cut back, 5 bases at V and 7 bases at J, with 20 bases in the middle. The DNA for the CDR3 is TGTGCCAGCAGTCGAAACAGGGAGGCGGGGGGTGGCTACACCTTC. Translating gives CASSRNREAGGGYTF. The full variable domain, with the rest looked up from reference TRBV2 and TRBJ1-2, is EPEVTQTPSHQVTQMGQEVILRCVPISNHLYFYWYRQILGQKVEFLVSFYNNEISEKSEIFDDQFSVERPDGSNFTLKIRSTKLEDSAMYFCASSRNREAGGGYTFGSGTRLTVV.